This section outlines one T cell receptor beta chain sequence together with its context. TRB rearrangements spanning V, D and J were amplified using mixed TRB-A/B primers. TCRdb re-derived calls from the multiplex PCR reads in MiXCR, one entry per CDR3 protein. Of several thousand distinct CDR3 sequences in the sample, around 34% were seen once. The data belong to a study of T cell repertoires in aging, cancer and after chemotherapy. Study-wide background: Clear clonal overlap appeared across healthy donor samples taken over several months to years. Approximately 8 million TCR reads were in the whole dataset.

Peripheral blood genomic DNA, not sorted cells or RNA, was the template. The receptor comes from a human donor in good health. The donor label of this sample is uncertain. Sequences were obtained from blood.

CDR3 DNA sequence: TGTGCCAGCAGTTACTCCCAGCGCACGAACACCGGGGGGGCAAGGACGCAGTATTTT. As protein: CASSYSQRTNTGGARTQYF. V and J are TRBV6-2 or TRBV6-3 and TRBJ2-3, with 8 nucleotides matching TRBD2. This CDR3 spans 19 amino acids. Trimming at V came to 0 bases and at J to 9 bases, leaving 20 bases not matched to a gene. CDR1 is MNHEY, CDR2 SVGEGT, per germline.